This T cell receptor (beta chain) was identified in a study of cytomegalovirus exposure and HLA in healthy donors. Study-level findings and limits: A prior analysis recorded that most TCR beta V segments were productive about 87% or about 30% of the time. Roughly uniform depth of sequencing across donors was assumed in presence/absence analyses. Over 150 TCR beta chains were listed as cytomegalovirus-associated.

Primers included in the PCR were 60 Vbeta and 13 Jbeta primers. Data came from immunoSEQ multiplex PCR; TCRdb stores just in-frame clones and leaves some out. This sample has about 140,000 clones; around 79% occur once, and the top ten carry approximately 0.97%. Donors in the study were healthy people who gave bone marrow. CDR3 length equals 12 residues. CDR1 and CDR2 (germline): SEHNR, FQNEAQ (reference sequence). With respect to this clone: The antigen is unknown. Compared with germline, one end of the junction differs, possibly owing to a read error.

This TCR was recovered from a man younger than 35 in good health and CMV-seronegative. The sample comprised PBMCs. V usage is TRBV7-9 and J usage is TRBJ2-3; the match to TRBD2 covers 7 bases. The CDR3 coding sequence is TGTTCCAGCGGGGAGGCGACAGATACGCAGTATTTT. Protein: CSSGEATDTQYF. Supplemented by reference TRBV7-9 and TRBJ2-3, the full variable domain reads DTGVSQNPRHKITKRGQNVTFRCDPISEHNRLYWYRQTLGQGPEFLTYFQNEAQLEKSRLLSDRFSAERPKGSFSTLEIQRTEQGDSAMYLCSSGEATDTQYFGPGTRLTVL.